This T cell receptor beta chain was retrieved from a study of T cell repertoires in cytomegalovirus infection. Study context: The authors relied on CMV epitopes, both recently identified HLA-C-restricted and well-studied HLA-B-restricted. CMV infection and matching HLA type were both indicated by public TCR beta signatures.

Study results and caveats: Clonotypes of TCR beta that were HLA-C-restricted and CMV-specific dominated the ex vivo response.

TCRdb redid the calling of the reads with MiXCR, one entry per CDR3 protein. The sample lists 570,000 or so distinct CDR3 sequences, about 39% occurring once. The V end lost 11 bases, the J end lost 2 bases, and 36 bases lay between the germline ends. Germline assignment: CDR1 MNHEY and CDR2 SVGEGT. The CDR3 is 21 residues long. As regards this clonotype: As yet, its antigen is unknown.

This clonotype was obtained from a human donor in good health (CMV status not recorded). Some clones in this sample may be carry-over from other donors' samples. V usage is TRBV6-2 or TRBV6-3 and J usage is TRBJ2-2, with a possible D match to TRBD1 (6 bases). The material was cultured PBMCs, obtained from culture after CMV antigen stimulation. In DNA, the CDR3 is TGTGCCCGGTCCCGGAGTGGGGGCCGGACCTCAAGAATAATCAACACCGGGGAGCTGTTTTTT. Its translation: CARSRSGGRTSRIINTGELFF.